These T cell receptor beta chains were read from a single sample in a study of Graves' ophthalmopathy and Graves' hyperthyroidism. From the multiplex PCR reads, TCRdb called clonotypes with MiXCR, one entry per CDR3 protein. Of 900,000 to 1,200,000 distinct CDR3 sequences listed, 35% to 40% are singletons. Sequencing was done on a sample of peripheral blood or thyroid tissue (not recorded which). The source is an adult man with Graves' hyperthyroidism. Each CDR3 is given with its conserved first and last residue. The order of the fields is J gene, V gene, clone size, D gene, CDR3 DNA, CDR3 protein. A D gene is named only where the DNA matches it firmly. Some rows mark clone size as missing; the rest say once, few, many or name a class of expanded clone.

TRBJ1-6 | TRBV10-3 | many | - | TGTGCCATCAGTGTAGATCGGAAGTTACCCCTCCACTTT | CAISVDRKLPLHF
TRBJ1-3 | TRBV20-1 | few | - | TGCAGTGCTCCTACAGGAGCGGGAAACACCATATATTTT | CSAPTGAGNTIYF
TRBJ1-5 | TRBV12-3/TRBV12-4 | few | TRBD1 | TGTGCCAGCGGTGACAGGGATATTATTGGCAATCAGCCCCAGCATTTT | CASGDRDIIGNQPQHF
TRBJ2-7 | TRBV7-8 | few | TRBD1 | TGTGCCAGCAGCGCTGAACAGGGGGGAACCTACGAGCAGTACTTC | CASSAEQGGTYEQYF
TRBJ1-5 | TRBV15 | - | - | TGTGCCACCAGCAGCTTGTGGCTAGGCAATCAGCCCCAGCATTTT | CATSSLWLGNQPQHF
TRBJ1-1 | TRBV6-5 | - | TRBD1 | TGTGCCAGCAGTCCCAGACAGGGGGGTGAAGCTTTCTTT | CASSPRQGGEAFF
TRBJ1-3 | TRBV4-3 | few | - | TGCGCCAGCAGCCAAGATGCAAACACCATATATTTT | CASSQDANTIYF
TRBJ1-6 | TRBV11-2 | few | - | TGTGCCAGCAGCCAAGATCCGAATAATTCACCCCTCCACTTT | CASSQDPNNSPLHF
TRBJ2-1 | TRBV10-3 | few | - | TGTGCCATCAGTGAGTCGGGAGGCAATGAGCAGTTCTTC | CAISESGGNEQFF
TRBJ1-6 | TRBV7-2 | many | - | TGTGCCAGCAACACGGGGGGGGGAAATTCACCCCTCCACTTT | CASNTGGGNSPLHF
TRBJ2-6 | TRBV5-5 | many | TRBD1 | TGTGCCAGCAGCTGGACAGGTTCCACCAACGTCCTGACTTTC | CASSWTGSTNVLTF
TRBJ1-1 | TRBV12-3/TRBV12-4 | - | TRBD1 | TGTGCCAGCAGTCCGGCGGGACAGGGAAACACTGAAGCTTTCTTT | CASSPAGQGNTEAFF
TRBJ1-4 | TRBV19 | - | - | TGTGCCAGTACGGGCAGGTCGACTAATGAAAAACTGTTTTTT | CASTGRSTNEKLFF
TRBJ2-2 | TRBV4-1 | - | - | TGCGCCAGCAGGGTAGTTGGGCCCACCGGGGAGCTGTTTTTT | CASRVVGPTGELFF
TRBJ1-1 | TRBV5-1 | - | - | TGCGCCAGCAGCTTGGGACACGGAGGTTTCACTGAAGCTTTCTTT | CASSLGHGGFTEAFF
TRBJ1-6 | TRBV7-2 | many | - | TGTGCCAGCAGCCTGAGGACGGGGGTTGATTCACCCCTCCACTTT | CASSLRTGVDSPLHF
TRBJ1-2 | TRBV7-2 | - | TRBD1 | TGTGCCAGCAGCTTGACAGGGGGCTTTGGCTGCACCTTC | CASSLTGGFGCTF
TRBJ1-1 | TRBV10-3 | - | - | TGTGCCATCAGGGCCCCGGTGGGGGCGAACACTGAAGCTTTCTTT | CAIRAPVGANTEAFF
TRBJ2-7 | TRBV13 | many | - | TGTGCCAGCAGCCAAGGACGGATCTACGAGCAGTACTTC | CASSQGRIYEQYF
TRBJ2-5 | TRBV11-2 | many | TRBD2 | TGTGCCAGCAGCTTCGGGACTAGCGGGATCGGTACCCAGTACTTC | CASSFGTSGIGTQYF